This is a list of T cell receptor beta chains from one sample in a study of OX40 agonist ivuxolimab in advanced cancers. Libraries were prepared by immunoSEQ multiplex PCR; TCRdb keeps only in-frame clonotypes and omits some of them. The table shows about 62,000 clones, with approximately 86% occurring only once. The sample here was CD4+ or CD8+ T cells sorted from blood, taken in a trial of the OX40 agonist ivuxolimab. The receptor set was obtained from an adult with an advanced solid tumor such as melanoma, head and neck, liver or kidney cancer. Both conserved end residues are part of each CDR3. The order of the fields is clone size, J gene, V gene, D gene, CDR3 protein, CDR3 DNA. D genes are given only for firm matches. Size is stated for part of the rows, as once, few or many counts, or as a class when the clone is expanded.

NA | TRBJ1-5 | TRBV28 | NA | CASRSRELGSNQPQHF | TGTGCCAGCAGATCCAGGGAATTGGGCTCCAATCAGCCCCAGCATTTT
NA | TRBJ1-3 | TRBV5-1 | NA | CASSPEIASGNTIYF | TGCGCCAGCAGCCCTGAGATCGCCTCTGGAAACACCATATATTTT
NA | TRBJ2-7 | TRBV5-1 | NA | CASSPDLYEQYF | TGCGCCAGCAGCCCCGATCTCTACGAGCAGTACTTC
once | TRBJ2-7 | TRBV7-9 | TRBD1 | CASSLAGTVYEQYF | TGTGCCAGCAGCTTAGCCGGGACAGTTTACGAGCAGTACTTC
many | TRBJ1-2 | TRBV19 | TRBD1 | CASRDDRGYGYTF | TGTGCCAGTAGGGATGACAGGGGGTATGGCTACACCTTC
once | TRBJ2-3 | TRBV30 | NA | CAWSVHGLEAGDTQYF | TGTGCCTGGAGTGTACACGGGCTAGAGGCTGGGGATACGCAGTATTTT
NA | TRBJ1-4 | TRBV5-1 | NA | CASSLAFSWRQNEKLFF | TGCGCCAGCAGCTTGGCCTTTTCATGGCGGCAAAATGAAAAACTGTTTTTT
NA | TRBJ2-1 | TRBV6-5 | NA | CASSYFDEQFF | TGTGCCAGCAGTTACTTCGATGAGCAGTTCTTC
NA | TRBJ2-5 | TRBV5-4 | NA | CASSVYLEFETQYF | TGTGCCAGCAGCGTATATCTAGAGTTCGAGACCCAGTACTTC
NA | TRBJ1-1 | TRBV10-3 | NA | CAISADPRGDGVTEAFF | TGTGCCATCAGTGCCGATCCGAGGGGCGACGGGGTCACTGAAGCTTTCTTT
NA | TRBJ2-5 | TRBV5-1 | NA | CASSLRIPEAQYF | TGCGCCAGCAGCTTAAGAATACCAGAGGCCCAGTACTTC
NA | TRBJ1-2 | TRBV4-1 | TRBD1 | CASRPGQTYGYTF | TGCGCCAGCAGACCGGGACAGACCTATGGCTACACCTTC
NA | TRBJ1-5 | TRBV29-1 | NA | CSVEEYADQPQHF | TGCAGCGTTGAAGAATATGCCGATCAGCCCCAGCATTTT
NA | TRBJ2-5 | TRBV30 | TRBD1 | CACDRGRQETQYF | TGTGCCTGCGACAGGGGGCGGCAAGAGACCCAGTACTTC
NA | TRBJ1-1 | TRBV18 | TRBD1 | CASSPPYGQGAQDTEAFF | TGTGCCAGCTCACCACCGTACGGACAGGGGGCGCAGGACACTGAAGCTTTCTTT
once | TRBJ1-5 | TRBV7-9 | NA | CASSLAHGGNQPQHF | TGTGCCAGCAGCTTAGCGCATGGGGGGAATCAGCCCCAGCATTTT
NA | TRBJ1-1 | TRBV7-2 | NA | CAARRGRMNTEAFF | TGTGCTGCAAGGCGGGGGCGAATGAACACTGAAGCTTTCTTT
NA | TRBJ2-3 | TRBV19 | TRBD2 | CASSSSSGEITDTQYF | TGTGCCAGTAGTTCAAGTAGCGGGGAGATCACAGATACGCAGTATTTT
NA | TRBJ2-2 | TRBV30 | TRBD1 | CAWSSPGTANTGELFF | TGTGCCTGGAGCTCCCCCGGGACAGCGAACACCGGGGAGCTGTTTTTT
NA | TRBJ2-7 | TRBV7-2 | TRBD2 | CASRPGGSSYEQYF | TGTGCCAGCAGGCCGGGGGGGAGCTCCTACGAGCAGTACTTC
few | TRBJ1-5 | TRBV2 | TRBD1 | CASSEGRGIQPQHF | TGTGCCAGCTCGGAGGGCAGGGGGATTCAGCCCCAGCATTTT
NA | TRBJ2-7 | TRBV27 | NA | CASSFSGQGVGEQYF | NA
NA | TRBJ2-1 | TRBV5-1 | NA | CASSRDTGLNEQFF | TGCGCCAGCAGCCGGGACACGGGTTTGAATGAGCAGTTCTTC
NA | TRBJ2-7 | TRBV28 | NA | CASSRQSLYEQYF | TGTGCCAGCAGTCGACAGAGCTTATACGAGCAGTACTTC
once | TRBJ1-1 | TRBV5-4 | NA | CASSLEMNTEAFF | TGTGCCAGCAGCTTGGAGATGAACACTGAAGCTTTCTTT
NA | TRBJ1-2 | TRBV5-5 | NA | CASSSSGTANYGYTF | TGTGCCAGCAGCTCATCCGGGACGGCTAACTATGGCTACACCTTC
NA | TRBJ2-3 | TRBV7-2 | NA | CASSRTADTQYF | TGTGCCAGCAGCCGGACGGCGGATACGCAGTATTTT
once | TRBJ2-5 | TRBV18 | NA | CASSLLALAGETQYF | TGTGCCAGCTCACTCCTGGCCCTCGCGGGGGAGACCCAGTACTTC
NA | TRBJ2-5 | TRBV7-9 | TRBD1 | CASSPGTAQETQYF | TGTGCCAGCAGCCCTGGGACAGCACAAGAGACCCAGTACTTC
NA | TRBJ1-1 | TRBV5-1 | TRBD1 | CASSGGQGAVEAFF | TGCGCCAGCAGCGGTGGACAGGGGGCTGTAGAAGCTTTCTTT
NA | TRBJ1-1 | TRBV27 | NA | CASWGHTEAFF | TGTGCCAGTTGGGGGCACACTGAAGCTTTCTTT
NA | TRBJ2-5 | TRBV19 | TRBD1 | CASSIGQGASQETQYF | TGTGCCAGTAGTATAGGCCAGGGGGCTTCCCAAGAGACCCAGTACTTC
many | TRBJ1-6 | TRBV28 | NA | CASSSLDSPLHF | TGTGCCAGCAGTTCCTTAGATTCACCCCTCCACTTT
NA | TRBJ2-7 | TRBV9 | NA | CASSASGQLGVYEQYF | TGTGCCAGCAGCGCCAGTGGACAGCTCGGAGTCTACGAGCAGTACTTC
NA | TRBJ2-4 | TRBV15 | TRBD2 | CATASGGLAKNIQYF | TGTGCCACGGCTAGCGGGGGATTGGCCAAAAACATTCAGTACTTC
NA | TRBJ2-1 | TRBV5-1 | NA | CASSLSGTYNEQFF | TGCGCCAGCAGCTTGTCCGGGACCTACAATGAGCAGTTCTTC
NA | TRBJ1-1 | TRBV2 | NA | CASMARAYTEAFF | TGTGCCAGCATGGCTAGGGCGTACACTGAAGCTTTCTTT
NA | TRBJ2-2 | TRBV5-1 | TRBD2 | CASSPRAPSGGNTGELFF | TGCGCCAGCAGCCCACGGGCCCCTAGCGGGGGGAACACCGGGGAGCTGTTTTTT
once | TRBJ2-1 | TRBV5-1 | NA | CASSLGSEQFF | TGCGCCAGCAGCTTGGGAAGTGAGCAGTTCTTC
NA | TRBJ2-7 | TRBV18 | TRBD1 | CASSSTAGTGVPYEQYF | TGTGCCAGCTCATCAACTGCCGGGACAGGAGTCCCTTACGAGCAGTACTTC
NA | TRBJ2-5 | TRBV9 | TRBD1 | CASSVTTPGQGAQETQYF | TGTGCCAGCAGCGTAACAACTCCTGGACAGGGGGCCCAAGAGACCCAGTACTTC
once | TRBJ1-5 | TRBV23-1 | TRBD1 | CASSQSKGASKKETRSNQPQHF | TGCGCCAGCAGTCAAAGTAAGGGGGCCTCAAAGAAAGAAACGCGTAGCAATCAGCCCCAGCATTTT